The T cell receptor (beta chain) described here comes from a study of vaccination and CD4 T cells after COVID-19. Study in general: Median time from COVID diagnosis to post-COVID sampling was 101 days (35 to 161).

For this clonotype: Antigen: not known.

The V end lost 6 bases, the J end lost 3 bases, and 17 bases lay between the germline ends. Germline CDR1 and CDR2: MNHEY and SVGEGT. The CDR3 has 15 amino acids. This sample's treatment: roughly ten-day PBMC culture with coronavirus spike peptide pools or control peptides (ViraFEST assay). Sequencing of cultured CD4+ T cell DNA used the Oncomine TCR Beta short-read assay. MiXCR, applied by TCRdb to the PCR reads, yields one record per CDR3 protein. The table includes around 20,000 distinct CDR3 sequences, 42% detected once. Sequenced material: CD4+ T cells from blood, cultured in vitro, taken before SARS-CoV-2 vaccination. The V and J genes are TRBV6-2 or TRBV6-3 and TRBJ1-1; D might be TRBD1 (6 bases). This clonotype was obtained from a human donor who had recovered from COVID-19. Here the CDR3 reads CASSDGTQGHTEAFF. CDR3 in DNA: TGTGCCAGCAGCGATGGGACACAGGGCCACACTGAAGCTTTCTTT.